Described below is a single T cell receptor beta chain sequence and its context. Antigen unknown. CDR1 is SGHVS and CDR2 is FQNEAQ in the germline V gene. The CDR3 loop spans 18 amino acids. V was clipped by 1 base and J by 0 bases, with 13 bases between them. This entry comes from a study of T cell repertoires in cytomegalovirus infection. Study in general: Through public TCR beta signatures, both CMV infection and matching HLA type were indicated.

MiXCR, run by TCRdb on the reads, gives a single entry per CDR3 protein. This repertoire shows some 350,000 distinct CDR3 sequences, about 34% found once; its top ten account for roughly 13%. Broader study findings: CMV-specific TCR beta clonotypes restricted by HLA-C were the ones dominating the ex vivo response. CMV carriers having the relevant HLA were flagged by cumulative public TCR beta family frequency.

The clonotype comes from a human donor in good health (CMV status not recorded). Some clones in this sample may be carry-over from other donors' samples. Sequenced here: cultured PBMCs, sampled from culture after CMV antigen stimulation. The V gene is TRBV7-8, the J gene TRBJ2-6, with a possible D match to TRBD2 (6 bases). The CDR3 DNA is TGTGCCAGCAGCTTAGTCGGAGGGACCTCCTCTGGGGCCAACGTCCTGACTTTC. It is translated as CASSLVGGTSSGANVLTF.